The sequence of this T cell receptor beta chain was determined in a study of blood T cell repertoires in COVID-19. Turning to the study itself: Samples of COVID-19 (acute and convalescent) were obtained from the United States, Italy and Spain. Nucleic acid was either cDNA or gDNA, and it came from T cells, B-cell-depleted T cells, or PBMCs.

Study processing details: The authors estimated nucleated cell counts from reference gene primer amplification. The protocol was immunoSEQ multiplex PCR, while the TCRdb copy is restricted to in-frame clones and leaves out a portion. The DNA gave D and trimming, while V, J and clone size come from that table. The repertoire holds some 120,000 clones, with around 87% as singletons. In germline, CDR1 is MNHEY, CDR2 SVGAGI. The CDR3 contains 15 residues. Trimming stripped 6 bases from V and 1 base from J, with 15 bases between. What was sequenced was peripheral blood. This clonotype originated in a woman in her sixties with acute or convalescent COVID-19. V is TRBV6-5 and J is TRBJ1-1, with D unresolved. The CDR3, as DNA: TGTGCCAGCAGGAAACGGGTCTACGAGAACACTGAAGCTTTCTTT. Translation gives CASRKRVYENTEAFF.